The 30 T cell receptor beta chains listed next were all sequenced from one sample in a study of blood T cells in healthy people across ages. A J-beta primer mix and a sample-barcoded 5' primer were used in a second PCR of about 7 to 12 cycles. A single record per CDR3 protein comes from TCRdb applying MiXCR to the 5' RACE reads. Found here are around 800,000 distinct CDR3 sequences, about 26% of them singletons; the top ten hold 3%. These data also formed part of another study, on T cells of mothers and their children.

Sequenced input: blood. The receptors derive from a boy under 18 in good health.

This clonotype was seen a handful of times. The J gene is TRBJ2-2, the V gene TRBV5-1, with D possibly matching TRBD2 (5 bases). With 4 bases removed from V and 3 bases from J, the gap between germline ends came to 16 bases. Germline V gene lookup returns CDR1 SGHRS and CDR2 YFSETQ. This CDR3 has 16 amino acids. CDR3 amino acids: CASSQAAVEYTGELFF. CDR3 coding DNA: TGCGCCAGCAGCCAAGCGGCAGTGGAATACACCGGGGAGCTGTTTTTT.

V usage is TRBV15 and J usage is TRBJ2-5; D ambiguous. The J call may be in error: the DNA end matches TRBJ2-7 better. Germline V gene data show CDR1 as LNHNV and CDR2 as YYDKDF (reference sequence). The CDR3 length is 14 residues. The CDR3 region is CATRFSLRSYEQYF. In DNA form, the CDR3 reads TGTGCCACCAGGTTTAGTCTCCGCTCCTACGAGCAGTACTTC.

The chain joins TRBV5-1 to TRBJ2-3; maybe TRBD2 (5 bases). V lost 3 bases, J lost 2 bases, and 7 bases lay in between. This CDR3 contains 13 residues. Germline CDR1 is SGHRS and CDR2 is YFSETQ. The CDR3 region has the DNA TGCGCCAGCAGCTCCGGGGTCACAGATACGCAGTATTTT. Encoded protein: CASSSGVTDTQYF.

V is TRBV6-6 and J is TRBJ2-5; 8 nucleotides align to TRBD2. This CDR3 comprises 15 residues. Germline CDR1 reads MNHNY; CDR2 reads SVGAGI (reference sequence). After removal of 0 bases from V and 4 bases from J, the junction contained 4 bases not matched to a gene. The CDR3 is CASSYSTLAGETQYF. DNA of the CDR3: TGTGCCAGCAGTTACTCGACGCTAGCGGGAGAGACCCAGTACTTC.

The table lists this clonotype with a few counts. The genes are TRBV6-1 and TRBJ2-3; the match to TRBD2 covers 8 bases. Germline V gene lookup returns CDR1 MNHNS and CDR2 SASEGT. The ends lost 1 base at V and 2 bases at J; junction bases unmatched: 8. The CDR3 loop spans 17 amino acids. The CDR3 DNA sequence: TGTGCCAGCAGTGAAGTTAGAAGCGGGGGCTACACAGATACGCAGTATTTT. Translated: CASSEVRSGGYTDTQYF.

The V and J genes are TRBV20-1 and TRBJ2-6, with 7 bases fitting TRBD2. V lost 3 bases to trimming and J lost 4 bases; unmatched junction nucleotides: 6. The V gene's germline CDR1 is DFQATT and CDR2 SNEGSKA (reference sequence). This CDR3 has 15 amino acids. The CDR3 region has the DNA TGCAGTGCTAGGAGCGGGGTCGGAGGGGCCAACGTCCTGACTTTC. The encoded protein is CSARSGVGGANVLTF.

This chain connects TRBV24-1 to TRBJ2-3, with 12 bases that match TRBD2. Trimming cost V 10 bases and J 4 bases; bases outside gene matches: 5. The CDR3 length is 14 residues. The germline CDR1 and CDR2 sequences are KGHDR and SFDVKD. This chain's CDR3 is CATSTSGGPDTQYF. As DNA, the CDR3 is TGTGCCACTTCGACTAGCGGGGGACCAGATACGCAGTATTTT.

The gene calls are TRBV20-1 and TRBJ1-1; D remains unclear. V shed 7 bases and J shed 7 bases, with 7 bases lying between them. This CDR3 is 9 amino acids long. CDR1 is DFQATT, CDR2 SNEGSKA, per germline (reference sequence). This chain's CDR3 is CSVSIEAFF. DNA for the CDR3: TGCAGTGTTTCGATTGAAGCTTTCTTT.

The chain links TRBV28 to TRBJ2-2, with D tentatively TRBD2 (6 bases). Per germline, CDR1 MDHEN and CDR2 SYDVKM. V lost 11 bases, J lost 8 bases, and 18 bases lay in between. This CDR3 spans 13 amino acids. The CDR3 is CAGTEALGGELFF. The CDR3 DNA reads TGTGCCGGGACTGAAGCTCTAGGGGGGGAGCTGTTTTTT.

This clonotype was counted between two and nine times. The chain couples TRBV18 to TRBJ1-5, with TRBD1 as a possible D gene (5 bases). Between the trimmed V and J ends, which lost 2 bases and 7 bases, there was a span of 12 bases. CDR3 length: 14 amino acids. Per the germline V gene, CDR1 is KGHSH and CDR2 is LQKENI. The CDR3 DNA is TGTGCCAGCTCACCAGGAGGGGCCGAACAGCCCCAGCATTTT. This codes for CASSPGGAEQPQHF.

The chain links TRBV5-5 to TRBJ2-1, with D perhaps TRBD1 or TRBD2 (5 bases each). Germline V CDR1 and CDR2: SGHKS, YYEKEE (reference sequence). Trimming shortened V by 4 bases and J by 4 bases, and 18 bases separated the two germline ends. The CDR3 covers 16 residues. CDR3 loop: CASSIQPGRAYNEQFF. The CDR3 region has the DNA TGTGCCAGCAGCATCCAGCCGGGACGAGCTTACAATGAGCAGTTCTTC.

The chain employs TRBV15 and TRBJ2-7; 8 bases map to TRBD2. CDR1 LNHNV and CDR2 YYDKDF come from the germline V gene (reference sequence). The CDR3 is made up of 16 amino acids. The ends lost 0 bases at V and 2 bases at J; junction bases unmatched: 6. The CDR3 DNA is TGTGCCACCAGCAGAGAGAAGCCGGGACTAGCCTACGAGCAGTACTTC. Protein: CATSREKPGLAYEQYF.

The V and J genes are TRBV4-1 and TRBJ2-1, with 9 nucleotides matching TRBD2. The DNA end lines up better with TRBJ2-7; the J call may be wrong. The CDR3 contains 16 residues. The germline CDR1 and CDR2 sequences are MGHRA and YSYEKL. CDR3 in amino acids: CASSQEWRGGQFEQYF. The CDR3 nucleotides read TGCGCCAGCAGCCAAGAGTGGCGGGGGGGCCAATTCGAGCAGTACTTC.

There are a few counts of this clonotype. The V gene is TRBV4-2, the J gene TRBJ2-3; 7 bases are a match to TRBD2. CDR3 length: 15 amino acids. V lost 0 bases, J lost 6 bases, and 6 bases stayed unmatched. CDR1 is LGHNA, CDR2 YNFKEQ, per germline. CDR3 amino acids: CASSQDQLAADTQYF. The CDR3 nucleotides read TGTGCCAGCAGCCAAGATCAGCTAGCGGCGGATACGCAGTATTTT.

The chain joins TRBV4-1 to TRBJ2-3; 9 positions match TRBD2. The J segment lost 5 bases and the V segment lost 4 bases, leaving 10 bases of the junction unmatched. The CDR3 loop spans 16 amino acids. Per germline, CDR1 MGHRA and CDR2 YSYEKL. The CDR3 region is CASSPSSTSGKDTQYF. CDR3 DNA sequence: TGCGCCAGCAGCCCTAGCTCGACTAGCGGAAAAGATACGCAGTATTTT.

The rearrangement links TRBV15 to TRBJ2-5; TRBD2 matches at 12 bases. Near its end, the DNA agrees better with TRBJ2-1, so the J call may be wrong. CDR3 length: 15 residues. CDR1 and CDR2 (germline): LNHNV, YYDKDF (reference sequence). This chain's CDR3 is CATSVLAGGINEQFF. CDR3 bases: TGTGCCACCAGCGTACTAGCGGGGGGTATCAATGAGCAGTTCTTC.

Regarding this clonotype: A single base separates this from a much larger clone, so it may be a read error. CDR3 sequence (DNA): TGTGCCAGCTGGAACTCTGGGGCCAACGTCCTGACTTTC. It is translated as CASWNSGANVLTF. The chain recombines TRBV27 with TRBJ2-6; D is ambiguous. The CDR3 has 13 amino acids. Trimming took 8 bases from V and 0 from J, leaving 5 bases between them. CDR1 is MNHEY and CDR2 is SMNVEV in the germline V gene (reference sequence).

The DNA for the CDR3 is TGCGCCAGCCGGAAAACAGGGGCCGACGAGCAGTTCTTC. Translating gives CASRKTGADEQFF. The chain combines TRBV10-1 with TRBJ2-1; 7 nucleotides line up with TRBD1. V lost 8 bases, J lost 10 bases, and 11 bases stayed unmatched. CDR1 is WNHNN, CDR2 SYGVQD, per germline (reference sequence). The length of the CDR3 is 13 residues.

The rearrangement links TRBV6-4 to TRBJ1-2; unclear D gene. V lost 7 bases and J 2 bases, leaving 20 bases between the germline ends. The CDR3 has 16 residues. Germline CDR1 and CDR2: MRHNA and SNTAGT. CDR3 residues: CASTIHFTEFNYGYTF. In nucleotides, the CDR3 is TGTGCCAGCACCATACACTTTACAGAATTCAACTATGGCTACACCTTC.

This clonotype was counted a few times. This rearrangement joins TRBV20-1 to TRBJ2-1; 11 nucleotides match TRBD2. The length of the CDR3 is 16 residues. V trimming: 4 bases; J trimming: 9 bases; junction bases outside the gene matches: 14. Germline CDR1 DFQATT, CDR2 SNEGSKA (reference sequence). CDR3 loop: CSATRLLAGARGEQFF. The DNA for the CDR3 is TGCAGTGCTACCAGACTACTAGCGGGGGCCAGGGGTGAGCAGTTCTTC.

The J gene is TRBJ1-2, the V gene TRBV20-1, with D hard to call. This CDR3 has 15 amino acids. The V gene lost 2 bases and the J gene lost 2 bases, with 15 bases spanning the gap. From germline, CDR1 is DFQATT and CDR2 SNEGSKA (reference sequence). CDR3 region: CSARQPLAGNYGYTF. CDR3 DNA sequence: TGCAGTGCTAGACAACCCTTGGCCGGGAACTATGGCTACACCTTC.

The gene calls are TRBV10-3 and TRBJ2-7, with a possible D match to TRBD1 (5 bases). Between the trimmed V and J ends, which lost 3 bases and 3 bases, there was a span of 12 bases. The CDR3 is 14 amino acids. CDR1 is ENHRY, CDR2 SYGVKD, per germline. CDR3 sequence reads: CAISEPRAGYEQYF. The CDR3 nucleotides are TGTGCCATCAGTGAACCCAGGGCTGGCTACGAGCAGTACTTC.

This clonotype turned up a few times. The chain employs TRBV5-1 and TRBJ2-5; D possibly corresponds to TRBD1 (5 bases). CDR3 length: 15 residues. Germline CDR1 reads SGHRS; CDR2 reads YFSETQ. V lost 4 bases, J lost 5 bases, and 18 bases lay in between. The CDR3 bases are TGCGCCAGCAGCCCCGGCCGCAGGGATGGGGAGACCCAGTACTTC. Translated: CASSPGRRDGETQYF.

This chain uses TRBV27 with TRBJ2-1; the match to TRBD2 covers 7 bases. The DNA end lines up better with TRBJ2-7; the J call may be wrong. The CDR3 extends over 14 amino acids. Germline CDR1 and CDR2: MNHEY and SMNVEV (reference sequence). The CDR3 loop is CASSLGLDSYEQYF. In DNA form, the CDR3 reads TGTGCCAGCAGTTTAGGACTAGACTCCTACGAGCAGTACTTC.

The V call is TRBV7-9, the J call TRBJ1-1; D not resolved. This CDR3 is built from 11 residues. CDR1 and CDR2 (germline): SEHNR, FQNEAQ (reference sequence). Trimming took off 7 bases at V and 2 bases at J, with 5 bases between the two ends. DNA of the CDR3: TGTGCCAGCACCTACAACACTGAAGCTTTCTTT. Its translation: CASTYNTEAFF.

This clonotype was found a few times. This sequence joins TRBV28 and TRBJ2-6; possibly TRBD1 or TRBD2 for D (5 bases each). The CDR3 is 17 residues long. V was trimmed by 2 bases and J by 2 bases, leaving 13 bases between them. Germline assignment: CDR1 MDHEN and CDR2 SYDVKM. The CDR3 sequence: CASSLLGTPAGANVLTF. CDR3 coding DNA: TGTGCCAGCAGTTTACTCGGGACCCCCGCTGGGGCCAACGTCCTGACTTTC.

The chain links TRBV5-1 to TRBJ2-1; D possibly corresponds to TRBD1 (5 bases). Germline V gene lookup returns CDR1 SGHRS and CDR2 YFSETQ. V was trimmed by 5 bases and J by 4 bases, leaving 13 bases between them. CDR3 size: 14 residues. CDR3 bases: TGCGCCAGCAGTTTTCCAGGGCCGTACAATGAGCAGTTCTTC. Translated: CASSFPGPYNEQFF.

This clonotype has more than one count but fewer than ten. The CDR3 DNA reads TGTGCCAGCAGCTTAGCCCCGGGACGCCGGGATCCCCAGCATTTT. Translating it yields CASSLAPGRRDPQHF. The chain recombines TRBV5-5 with TRBJ1-5; TRBD1 is a possible D gene (5 bases). The CDR3 loop spans 15 amino acids. CDR1 is SGHKS, CDR2 YYEKEE, per germline (reference sequence). Deletions cut 2 bases from V and 10 bases from J, with 19 bases between.

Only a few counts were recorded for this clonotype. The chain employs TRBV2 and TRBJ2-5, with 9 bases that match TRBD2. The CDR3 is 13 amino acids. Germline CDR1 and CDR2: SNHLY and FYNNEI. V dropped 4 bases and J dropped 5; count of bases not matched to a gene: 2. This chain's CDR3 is CASSVGLAETQYF. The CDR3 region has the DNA TGTGCCAGCAGTGTGGGACTAGCCGAGACCCAGTACTTC.

CDR3 loop: CASSSAGKAADTQYF. CDR3 DNA sequence: TGTGCCAGCAGCTCGGCGGGAAAGGCCGCAGATACGCAGTATTTT. The rearrangement uses TRBV4-2 and TRBJ2-3; possible D gene TRBD2, 6 bases. The V gene lost 5 bases and the J gene lost 4 bases, with 16 bases spanning the gap. The CDR3 runs to 15 residues. Germline V gives CDR1 LGHNA, CDR2 YNFKEQ.